The clone carrying this TCR beta chain showed up many times. Every donor gave about 9 milliliters of peripheral blood. Per-sample yields of isolated PBMCs were at least 6 million. This record belongs to a study of blood T cells in healthy people across ages. The overall study: Template switching picked up about one barcoded beta molecule for each two T cells.

V gave up 0 bases and J gave up 0 bases, with 12 bases separating them. The CDR3 loop spans 15 amino acids. CDR1 and CDR2 from the germline V gene are DFQATT and SNEGSKA (reference sequence). Next came a second PCR, run for about 6 to 12 cycles, which used a sample-barcoded 5' primer along with a J-beta primer mix. In TCRdb, the 5' RACE reads were re-called with MiXCR into one record per CDR3 protein. The sample shows about 630,000 distinct CDR3 sequences, around 20% of them seen only once. The receptor was derived from a man between 65 and 80 years old in good health. Input material: blood. V and J are TRBV20-1 and TRBJ2-7; no firm D call. The CDR3 coding sequence is TGCAGTGCTAGAGATCCAACCACGAGCTCCTACGAGCAGTACTTC. Its translation is CSARDPTTSSYEQYF.